This T cell receptor beta chain came from a study of T cell repertoires in cytomegalovirus infection. For the study at large: HLA-B-restricted CMV epitopes that are well studied were used alongside recently identified HLA-C-restricted ones. CMV infection and matching HLA type were both indicated by public TCR beta signatures. Study outcomes and limitations: Identification of carriers of CMV plus the relevant HLA was performed using cumulative public TCR beta family frequency.

TCRdb reanalysed the reads using MiXCR and keeps one entry per CDR3 protein. Of hundreds of thousands of distinct CDR3 sequences in the sample, 31% were seen once. About this clonotype: Its matching antigen is unknown.

Germline assignment: CDR1 MNHEY and CDR2 SMNVEV (reference sequence). V gave up 6 bases and J gave up 7 bases; unmatched junction bases: 8. This CDR3 is 13 amino acids long. V is TRBV27 and J is TRBJ1-2; 7 nucleotides align to TRBD1. The sequences come from cultured CD8+ T cells from PBMCs, collected from culture after CMV antigen stimulation. This receptor was taken from a human donor in good health (CMV status not recorded). Some clones in this sample may be carry-over from other donors' samples. The CDR3 DNA is TGTGCCAGCAGCCAACTGACAGGGCTTGGCTACACCTTC. This gives the protein CASSQLTGLGYTF.